This TCR beta chain was sequenced in a study of blood T cell repertoires in COVID-19. Overall study: COVID-19 samples, acute and convalescent, were from the United States, Italy and Spain. In each case, the material was cDNA or gDNA derived from T cells, B-cell-depleted T cells, or PBMCs.

V shed 1 base and J shed 1 base, with 10 bases lying between them. This CDR3 has 15 amino acids. Germline loops: CDR1 LGHNA, CDR2 YSLEER. Per the authors' pipeline: Estimated nucleated cell counts came from reference gene primer amplification. Libraries were prepared by immunoSEQ multiplex PCR; TCRdb keeps only in-frame clonotypes and omits some of them. That table supplies the V and J calls and clone size; D and trimming were determined from the DNA. Altogether some 170,000 clones are present, about 75% being singletons, with the ten largest covering around 7.9%. This clone was recorded only once. This receptor was obtained from a woman in her 50s with active or convalescent COVID-19. The genes are TRBV4-3 and TRBJ1-2; TRBD1 is a possible D gene (5 bases). Input material: peripheral blood. CDR3 sequence: CASSQVWGGNYGYTF. The CDR3 DNA is TGCGCCAGCAGCCAAGTGTGGGGCGGTAACTATGGCTACACCTTC.